The 15 T cell receptor beta chains presented below share a single source sample, sequenced in a study of CD8+CD57+ T cells in acquired aplastic anemia (dated by TCRdb to the late 2010s). This sample was sequenced with an Illumina HiSeq 2000. TCR beta VDJ combination and CDR3 sequence profiling used genomic DNA as the template. TCRdb itself trimmed the public reads at Q25 with fastp, ran MiXCR and retained productive beta chains. When rows share a CDR3 protein, they turn into one entry using the most common DNA and genes. This sample lists 150,000 to 180,000 distinct CDR3 sequences; around half were detected once. 9.5% to 15% of the sample is held by the ten biggest clonotypes. Patients chosen for sequencing had shown expansion of CD8+CD57+ cells by flow cytometry. Material: sorted CD4+, CD8+, or CD8+CD57+ T cells (not recorded which) from PBMCs. The receptor set was obtained from a human donor with aplastic anemia.

This clonotype was seen a few times. The chain has TRBV7-1 and TRBJ2-2; 8 bases match TRBD2. TRBV7-1 is identified as an open reading frame with a role that is uncertain. The CDR3 loop spans 20 amino acids. V gave up 3 bases and J gave up 2 bases; unmatched junction bases: 17. The CDR3 sequence: CASSSSMVAGLQLNTGELFF. The CDR3 DNA reads as TGTGCCAGCAGCTCCTCAATGGTAGCGGGGCTACAATTAAACACCGGGGAGCTGTTTTTT.

Many counts were recorded for this clonotype. The V gene is TRBV9, the J gene TRBJ2-3; 12 bases are a match to TRBD2. The V gene's germline CDR1 is SGDLS and CDR2 YYNGEE. V shed 3 bases, J shed 0 bases, and the junction held 2 bases outside the gene matches. The CDR3 is 16 residues long. The CDR3, as DNA: TGTGCCAGCAGCGCCGGACTAGCGGGGAGCACAGATACGCAGTATTTT. Amino acid sequence: CASSAGLAGSTDTQYF.

In this sample, this clonotype turned up many times. This sequence joins TRBV11-1 and TRBJ2-2, with 8 nucleotides matching TRBD1. CDR3 size: 16 residues. The trim removed 5 bases at V and 1 base at J, leaving 6 bases unmatched. From germline, CDR1 is SGHAT and CDR2 FQDESV (reference sequence). The CDR3 DNA reads as TGTGCCAGCAGCGACCCGGGACAGGAGAACACCGGGGAGCTGTTTTTT. Protein product: CASSDPGQENTGELFF.

On this clonotype: An end of the junction does not agree with germline; a read error may underlie this. The rearrangement links TRBV7-6 to TRBJ2-5; D is possibly TRBD2 (6 bases). CDR1 is SGHVS and CDR2 is FNYEAQ in the germline V gene. The CDR3 runs to 13 residues. The CDR3 reads CASIRAGGETQYF. The CDR3 DNA sequence: TGCGCCAGCATTCGGGCCGGGGGTGAGACCCAGTACTTC.

Concerning this clonotype itself: A much larger clone is a single base away; this may be a read error. The chain employs TRBV4-1 and TRBJ2-1, with 13 nucleotides matching TRBD2. Looked up from germline, CDR1 is MGHRA and CDR2 is YSYEKL. CDR3 length: 17 amino acids. CDR3 nucleotide sequence: TGCGCCAGCAGCCAAGGACTAGCGGGGGGCGAGTACAATGAGCCGTTCTTC. This codes for CASSQGLAGGEYNEPFF.

The chain has TRBV19 and TRBJ2-7; TRBD1 agrees at 9 bases. Germline CDR1 is LNHDA and CDR2 is SQIVND (reference sequence). This CDR3 is 13 amino acids long. With 5 bases clipped from V and 5 bases from J, the junction kept 4 bases outside the gene matches. The chain's CDR3 is CASSVGQGNEQYF. CDR3 nucleotides: TGTGCCAGTAGTGTCGGACAGGGGAACGAGCAGTACTTC.

This clonotype was seen once. V gene TRBV6-1 combines with J gene TRBJ2-5, with TRBD1 matching 8 bases. The CDR3 contains 15 residues. Trimming at V came to 6 bases and at J to 5 bases, leaving 11 bases not matched to a gene. Germline V gives CDR1 MNHNS, CDR2 SASEGT. The CDR3 reads CASSHKTGELETQYF. CDR3 bases: TGTGCCAGCAGCCACAAGACAGGGGAGTTGGAGACCCAGTACTTC.

Regarding this clonotype: Given a much more abundant clone one base away, this may be a read error. No conserved phenylalanine or tryptophan is present at the end of the CDR3, so a read error is the likely explanation. The chain couples TRBV7-3 to TRBJ2-2, with 10 bases that match TRBD1. With V trimmed by 1 base and J by 6 bases, 8 bases remained unmatched. CDR3 size: 17 residues. The V gene's germline CDR1 is SGHTA and CDR2 FQGTGA. The CDR3 nucleotides are TGTGCCAGCAGCTTAAACAGGGGACAGGGGATTCCCGGGGAGCTGTTTTCT. It yields the protein CASSLNRGQGIPGELFS.

This clonotype appeared a single time. The chain recombines TRBV5-5 with TRBJ2-3; weak D call: TRBD2 (5 bases). CDR3 length equals 14 residues. The germline V and J ends were trimmed by 4 bases and 0 bases, with 9 bases remaining between them. The germline V gene has CDR1 SGHKS and CDR2 YYEKEE (reference sequence). As DNA, the CDR3 is TGTGCCAGCAGCACCAGGACTAGCACAGATACGCAGTATTTT. Its protein is CASSTRTSTDTQYF.

This clonotype was counted many times. This CDR3 reads CSAGGKSYEQYF. CDR3 in DNA: TGCAGTGCGGGGGGCAAGTCCTACGAGCAGTACTTC. The V and J genes are TRBV20-1 and TRBJ2-7; the D gene could be TRBD1 or TRBD2 (6 bases each). Germline-derived CDR1 and CDR2 are DFQATT and SNEGSKA (reference sequence). CDR3 length: 12 residues. V dropped 6 bases and J dropped 1 base, with 10 bases sitting between them.

This clonotype came up a few times. V is TRBV27 and J is TRBJ1-2; unclear D gene. The CDR3 totals 13 residues. Germline V CDR1 and CDR2: MNHEY, SMNVEV (reference sequence). Trimming removed 8 bases at V and 4 bases at J, with 14 bases between. The chain's CDR3 is CASSPAGLYGYTF. CDR3 DNA: TGTGCCAGCTCCCCCGCGGGCCTCTATGGCTACACCTTC.

J is TRBJ2-2 and V is TRBV19, with a possible D match to TRBD2 (5 bases). Trimming cost V 6 bases and J 0 bases, with 11 bases left between them. This CDR3 comprises 15 residues. Germline CDR1 is LNHDA and CDR2 is SQIVND (reference sequence). This CDR3 reads CASSSGIPNTGELFF. CDR3 nucleotide sequence: TGTGCCAGTAGCTCCGGGATACCGAACACCGGGGAGCTGTTTTTT.

This clonotype was picked up many times. The chain employs TRBV4-1 and TRBJ2-7; the D gene is possibly TRBD2 (6 bases). Trimming cost V 4 bases and J 1 base, with 17 bases left between them. CDR1 and CDR2 (germline): MGHRA, YSYEKL. The CDR3 loop spans 16 amino acids. CDR3 sequence: CASSLAPGDLSYEQYF. The CDR3 DNA follows: TGCGCCAGCAGCCTAGCCCCGGGGGACCTTTCCTACGAGCAGTACTTC.

This clonotype has a handful of counts. The chain combines TRBV7-9 with TRBJ2-2; a weak D match, TRBD1 (6 bases). CDR1 and CDR2 (germline): SEHNR, FQNEAQ (reference sequence). V was cut by 6 bases and J by 5 bases, with 10 bases left in between. The CDR3 is 13 amino acids. The CDR3 sequence is CASSTRGTGELFF. As DNA, the CDR3 is TGTGCCAGCAGTACCAGGGGAACCGGGGAGCTGTTTTTT.

Only a few counts were recorded for this clonotype. This rearrangement joins TRBV20-1 to TRBJ1-6; 8 bases fit TRBD1. Trimming took 1 base from V and 10 from J; bases not matched to a gene: 12. This CDR3 region has 16 residues. Germline V gene lookup returns CDR1 DFQATT and CDR2 SNEGSKA (reference sequence). CDR3 in DNA: TGCAGTGCTAGAGCCGGAGAGGGGACAGGTAGGTCACCCCTCCACTTT. Its translation is CSARAGEGTGRSPLHF.